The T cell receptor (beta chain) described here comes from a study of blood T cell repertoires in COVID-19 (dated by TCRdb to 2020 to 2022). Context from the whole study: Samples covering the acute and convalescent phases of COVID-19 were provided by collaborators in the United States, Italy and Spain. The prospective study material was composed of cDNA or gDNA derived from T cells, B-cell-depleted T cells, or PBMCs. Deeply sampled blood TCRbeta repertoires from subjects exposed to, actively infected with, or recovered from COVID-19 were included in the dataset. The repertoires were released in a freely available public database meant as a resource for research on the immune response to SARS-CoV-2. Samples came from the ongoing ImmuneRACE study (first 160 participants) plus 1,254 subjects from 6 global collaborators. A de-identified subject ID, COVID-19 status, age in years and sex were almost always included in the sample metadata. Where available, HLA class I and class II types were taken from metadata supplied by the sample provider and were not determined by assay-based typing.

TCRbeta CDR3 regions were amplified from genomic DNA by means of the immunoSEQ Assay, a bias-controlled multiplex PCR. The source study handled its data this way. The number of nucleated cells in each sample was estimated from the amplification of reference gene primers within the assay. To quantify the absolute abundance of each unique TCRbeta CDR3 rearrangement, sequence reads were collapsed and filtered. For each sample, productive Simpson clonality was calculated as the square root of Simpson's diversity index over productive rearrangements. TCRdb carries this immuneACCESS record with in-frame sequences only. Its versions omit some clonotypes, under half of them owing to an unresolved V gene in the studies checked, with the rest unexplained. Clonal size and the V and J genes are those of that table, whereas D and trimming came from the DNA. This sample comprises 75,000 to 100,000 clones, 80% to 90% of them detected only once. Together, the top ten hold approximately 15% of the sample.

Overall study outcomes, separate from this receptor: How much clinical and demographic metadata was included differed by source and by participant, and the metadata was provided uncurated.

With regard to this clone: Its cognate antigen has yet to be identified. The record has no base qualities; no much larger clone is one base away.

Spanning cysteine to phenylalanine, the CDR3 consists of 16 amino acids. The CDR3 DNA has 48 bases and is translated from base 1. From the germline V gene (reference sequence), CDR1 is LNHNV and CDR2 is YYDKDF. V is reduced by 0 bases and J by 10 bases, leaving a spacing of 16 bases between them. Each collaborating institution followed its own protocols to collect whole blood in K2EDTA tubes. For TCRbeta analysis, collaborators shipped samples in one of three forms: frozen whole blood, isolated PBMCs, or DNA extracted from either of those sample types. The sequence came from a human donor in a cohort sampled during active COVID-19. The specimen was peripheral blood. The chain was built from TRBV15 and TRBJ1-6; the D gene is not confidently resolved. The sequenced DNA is TGTGCCACCAGCAGAGACCCCGGGTCGGTAGGATCACCCCTCCACTTT. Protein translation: CATSRDPGSVGSPLHF. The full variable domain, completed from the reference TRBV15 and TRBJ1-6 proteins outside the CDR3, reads DAMVIQNPRYQVTQFGKPVTLSCSQTLNHNVMYWYQQKSSQAPKLLFHYYDKDFNNEADTPDNFQSRRPNTSFCFLDIRSPGLGDTAMYLCATSRDPGSVGSPLHFGNGTRLTVT.